This T cell receptor (beta chain) was identified during a study of T cell responses to AZD1222 COVID-19 vaccine. Study context: Recipients boosted at about 4 weeks or about 12 weeks are pooled. General study results and limits: In the spike-specific TCR repertoire, nearly half reportedly target unmutated variant regions. Donors were mostly white British, more females; clonal diversity possibly underestimated.

This CDR3 has 14 residues. The V gene end was trimmed by 6 bases and the J gene end by 8 bases; junction bases not matched to a gene: 10. From germline, CDR1 is MNHEY and CDR2 SVGAGI. A remark on this clone: Its target is unknown.

Profiled with immunoSEQ multiplex PCR; TCRdb holds only in-frame clones, not every one. Found here are 150,000 to 180,000 clones, about 87% of them singletons; the top ten hold around 3.1%. Specimen: peripheral blood, collected on day 0 of AZD1222 vaccination. The J gene is TRBJ1-2, the V gene TRBV6-5; 9 nucleotides line up with TRBD1. This receptor was taken from an adult in good health. The CDR3 spells CASRRPGQGYGYTF. For the CDR3, the DNA is TGTGCCAGCAGACGACCGGGACAGGGATACGGCTACACCTTC.